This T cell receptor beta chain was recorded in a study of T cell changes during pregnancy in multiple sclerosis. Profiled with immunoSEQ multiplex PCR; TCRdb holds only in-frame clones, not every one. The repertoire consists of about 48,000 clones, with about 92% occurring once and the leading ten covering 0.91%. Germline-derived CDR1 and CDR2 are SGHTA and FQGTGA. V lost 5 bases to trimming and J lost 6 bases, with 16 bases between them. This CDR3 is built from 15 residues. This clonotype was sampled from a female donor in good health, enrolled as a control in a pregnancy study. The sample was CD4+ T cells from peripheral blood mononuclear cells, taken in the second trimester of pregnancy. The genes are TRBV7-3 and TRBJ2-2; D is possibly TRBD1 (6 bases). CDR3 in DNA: TGTGCCAGCAGCCCGCGGACAGTCCTCGCCGGGGAGCTGTTTTTT. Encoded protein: CASSPRTVLAGELFF.